This T cell receptor (beta chain) came from a study of blood T cell repertoires in COVID-19. Study as a whole: The United States, Italy and Spain provided the acute and convalescent COVID-19 samples. Sources were T cells, B-cell-depleted T cells, or PBMCs; the material itself was cDNA or gDNA.

Study processing details: Reference gene primer amplification gave estimated nucleated cell counts. Sequenced by immunoSEQ multiplex PCR; TCRdb stores in-frame clones only, minus some. V, J and clone size derive from that table, while D and trimming were established from the DNA sequence. The repertoire holds about 130,000 clones, approximately 90% seen once, with 10% to 13% in the top ten. V lost 3 bases, J lost 4 bases, and 6 bases lay in between. Germline CDR1 is SGHAT and CDR2 is FQNNGV. CDR3 size: 13 residues. In its sample, this clone was seen once. This TCR came from a man in his fifties or sixties with acute or convalescent COVID-19. Sequenced sample: peripheral blood. The chain joins TRBV11-2 to TRBJ2-2; unclear D gene. The CDR3 here is CASSFTGTGELFF. The CDR3 DNA is TGTGCCAGCAGCTTCACCGGCACCGGGGAGCTGTTTTTT.